Shown below are 7 T cell receptor beta chains from a single sample sequenced in a study of PD-L1 blockade in urothelial cancer. The sample's time point: pretreatment peripheral blood. Clones were read by immunoSEQ multiplex PCR, and TCRdb kept only the in-frame ones, dropping some. The table lists approximately 90,000 clones, over 75% of them singletons. Sequences were derived from PBMCs, sampled around atezolizumab (anti-PD-L1) treatment. These receptor sequences come from a man aged 60 to 75 with urothelial cancer.

As concerns this clone: One end of the junction varies from germline; a read error may be responsible. The CDR3 DNA reads TGTGCTAGCAGCTTATTTGCGGGAGCGAACACCGGGGAGCTGTTTTTT. This codes for CASSLFAGANTGELFF. The gene calls are TRBV7-7 and TRBJ2-2; TRBD2 matches at 7 bases. Germline V gene sequence: CDR1 SSHAT, CDR2 FNYEAQ (reference sequence). This CDR3 spans 16 amino acids.

The rearrangement joins TRBV6-1 to TRBJ1-5, with 8 bases identical to TRBD1. V shed 3 bases, J shed 1 base, and the junction held 2 bases outside the gene matches. The CDR3 extends over 15 amino acids. Germline values: CDR1 MNHNS, CDR2 SASEGT. CDR3 sequence (DNA): TGTGCCAGCAGTGATAACAGGGGGAGCAATCAGCCCCAGCATTTT. Its protein product is CASSDNRGSNQPQHF.

V and J are TRBV6-5 and TRBJ1-1; possibly TRBD1 for D (6 bases). Germline loops: CDR1 MNHEY, CDR2 SVGAGI. V was pared by 3 bases and J by 4 bases, with 12 bases between. The CDR3 is 14 residues long. The CDR3 sequence: CASSYSQGSTEAFF. DNA of the CDR3: TGTGCCAGCAGTTATTCTCAGGGGAGCACTGAAGCTTTCTTT.

The chain links TRBV19 to TRBJ1-3; D remains unclear. CDR3 length: 15 residues. Per germline, CDR1 LNHDA and CDR2 SQIVND (reference sequence). Deletions cut 6 bases from V and 0 bases from J, with 12 bases between. The CDR3 reads CASRGRRSSGNTIYF. In nucleotides, the CDR3 is TGTGCCAGTAGAGGGAGGAGAAGCTCTGGAAACACCATATATTTT.

This CDR3 is CASSNNRGTDTQYF. The DNA of the CDR3 is TGTGCCAGCAGTAATAACAGGGGCACAGATACGCAGTATTTT. V usage is TRBV6-5 and J usage is TRBJ2-3, with D possibly TRBD1 on 6 matching bases. The CDR3 runs 14 residues. V lost 5 bases and J 1 base, leaving 10 bases between the germline ends. Germline assignment: CDR1 MNHEY and CDR2 SVGAGI.

This clone was seen only a few times. The chain joins TRBV11-2 to TRBJ2-2; D not certain. CDR3 length: 10 amino acids. V lost 8 bases and J lost 9, with 7 bases in between. Germline V gene lookup returns CDR1 SGHAT and CDR2 FQNNGV. CDR3 in DNA: TGTGCCAGCGGGCCTAGGGAGCTGTTTTTT. Translation gives CASGPRELFF. Complete variable domain (other parts from reference TRBV11-2 and TRBJ2-2): EAGVAQSPRYKIIEKRQSVAFWCNPISGHATLYWYQQILGQGPKLLIQFQNNGVVDDSQLPKDRFSAERLKGVDSTLKIQPAKLEDSAVYLCASGPRELFFGEGSRLTVL.

The chain carries TRBV4-1 and TRBJ2-3; TRBD1 is a possible D gene (6 bases). The CDR3 runs to 15 residues. Trimming cost V 4 bases and J 3 bases, with 14 bases left between them. CDR1 is MGHRA and CDR2 is YSYEKL in the germline V gene. The chain's CDR3 is CASSPPGVLTDTQYF. CDR3 sequence (DNA): TGCGCCAGCAGCCCTCCAGGGGTATTGACAGATACGCAGTATTTT.